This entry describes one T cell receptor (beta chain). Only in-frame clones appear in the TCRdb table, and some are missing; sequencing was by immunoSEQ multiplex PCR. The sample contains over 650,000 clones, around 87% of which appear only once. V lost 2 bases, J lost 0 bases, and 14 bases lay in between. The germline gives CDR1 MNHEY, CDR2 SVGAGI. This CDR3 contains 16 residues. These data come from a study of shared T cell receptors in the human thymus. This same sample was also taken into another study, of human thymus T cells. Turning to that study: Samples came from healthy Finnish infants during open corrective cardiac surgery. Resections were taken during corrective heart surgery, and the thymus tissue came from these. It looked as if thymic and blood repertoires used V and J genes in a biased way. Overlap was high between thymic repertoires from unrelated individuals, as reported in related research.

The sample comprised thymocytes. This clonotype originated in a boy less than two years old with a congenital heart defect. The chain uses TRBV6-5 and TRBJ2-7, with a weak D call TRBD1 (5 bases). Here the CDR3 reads CASSYRTRKSSYEQYF. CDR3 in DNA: TGTGCCAGCAGTTACAGGACAAGGAAGAGCTCCTACGAGCAGTACTTC.